Sequencing of this T cell receptor (beta chain) was carried out in a study of glioma-infiltrating T cells after dendritic cell vaccination. Overall study context: Treatment, given 2003 to 2012, was autologous tumor lysate-pulsed dendritic cell vaccination. Autologous tumor lysate was loaded overnight onto monocyte-derived dendritic cells grown less than 8 days with IL-4 and GM-CSF.

The V gene's germline CDR1 is LNHNV and CDR2 YYDKDF (reference sequence). Trimming cost V 6 bases and J 4 bases, with 24 bases left between them. The CDR3 extends over 17 amino acids. The PCR used 60 V beta and 13 J beta primers. The data were produced by immunoSEQ multiplex PCR, yet TCRdb's version contains in-frame clones alone and is incomplete. The profile shows tens of thousands of clones, approximately 78% of them singletons. Documented time point: after dendritic cell vaccination, including at tumor progression/relapse. The clonotype was recovered from a human donor with glioblastoma. Here the sequenced sample was blood, taken after dendritic cell vaccination. The chain carries TRBV15 and TRBJ1-2; no firm D call. CDR3 residues: CATSVAGSSRGSYGYTF. The CDR3 DNA is TGTGCCACCAGTGTAGCGGGGTCGTCTCGGGGTAGCTATGGCTACACCTTC. Drawing the rest from reference TRBV15 and TRBJ1-2, the complete variable domain is DAMVIQNPRYQVTQFGKPVTLSCSQTLNHNVMYWYQQKSSQAPKLLFHYYDKDFNNEADTPDNFQSRRPNTSFCFLDIRSPGLGDTAMYLCATSVAGSSRGSYGYTFGSGTRLTVV.